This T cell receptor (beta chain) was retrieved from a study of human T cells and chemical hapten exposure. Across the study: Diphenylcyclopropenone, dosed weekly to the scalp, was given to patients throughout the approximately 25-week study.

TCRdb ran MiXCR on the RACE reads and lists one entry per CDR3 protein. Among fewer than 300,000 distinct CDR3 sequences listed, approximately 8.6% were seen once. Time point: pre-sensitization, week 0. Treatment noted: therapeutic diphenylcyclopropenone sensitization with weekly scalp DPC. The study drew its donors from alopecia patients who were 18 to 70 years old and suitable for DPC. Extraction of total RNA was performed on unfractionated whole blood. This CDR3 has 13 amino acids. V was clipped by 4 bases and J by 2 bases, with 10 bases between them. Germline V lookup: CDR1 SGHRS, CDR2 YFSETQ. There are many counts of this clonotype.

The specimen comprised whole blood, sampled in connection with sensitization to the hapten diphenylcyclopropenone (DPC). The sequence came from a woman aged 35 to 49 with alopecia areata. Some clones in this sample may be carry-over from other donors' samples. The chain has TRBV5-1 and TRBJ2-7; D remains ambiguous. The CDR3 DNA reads TGCGCCAGCAGCCCTTTGGACGCCTACGAGCAGTACTTC. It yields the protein CASSPLDAYEQYF.